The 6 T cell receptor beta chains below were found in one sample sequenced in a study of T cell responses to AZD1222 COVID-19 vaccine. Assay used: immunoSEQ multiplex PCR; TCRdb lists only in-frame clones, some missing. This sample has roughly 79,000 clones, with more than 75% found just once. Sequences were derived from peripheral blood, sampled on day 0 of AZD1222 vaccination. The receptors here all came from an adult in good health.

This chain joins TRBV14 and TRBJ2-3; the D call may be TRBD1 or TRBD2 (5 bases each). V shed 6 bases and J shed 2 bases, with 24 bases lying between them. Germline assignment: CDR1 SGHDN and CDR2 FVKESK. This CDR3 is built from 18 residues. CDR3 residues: CASRPTIRTGPNTDTQYF. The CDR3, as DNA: TGTGCCAGCAGACCAACGATTCGGACGGGACCAAACACAGATACGCAGTATTTT.

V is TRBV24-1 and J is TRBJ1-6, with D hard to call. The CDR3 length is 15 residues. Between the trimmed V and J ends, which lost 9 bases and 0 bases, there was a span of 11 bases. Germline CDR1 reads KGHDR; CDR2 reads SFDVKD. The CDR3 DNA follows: TGTGCCACCCCCGGGAGGAGCTCCTATAATTCACCCCTCCACTTT. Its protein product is CATPGRSSYNSPLHF.

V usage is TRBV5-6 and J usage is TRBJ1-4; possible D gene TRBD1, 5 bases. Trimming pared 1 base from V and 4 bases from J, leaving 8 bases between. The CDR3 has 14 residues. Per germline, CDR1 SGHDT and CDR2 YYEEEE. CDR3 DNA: TGTGCCAGCAGCTTGATTGACAGTAATGAAAAACTGTTTTTT. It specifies CASSLIDSNEKLFF.

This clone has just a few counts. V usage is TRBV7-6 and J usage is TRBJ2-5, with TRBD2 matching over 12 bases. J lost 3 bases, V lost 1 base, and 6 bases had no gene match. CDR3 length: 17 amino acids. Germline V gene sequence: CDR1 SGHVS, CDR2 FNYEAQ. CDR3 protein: CASSLGSLAGGEETQYF. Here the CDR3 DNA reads TGTGCCAGCAGCTTAGGAAGTCTAGCGGGAGGGGAAGAGACCCAGTACTTC.

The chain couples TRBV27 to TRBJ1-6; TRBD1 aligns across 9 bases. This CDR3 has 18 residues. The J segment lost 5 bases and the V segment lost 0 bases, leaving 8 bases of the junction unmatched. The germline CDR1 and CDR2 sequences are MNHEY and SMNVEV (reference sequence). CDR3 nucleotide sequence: TGTGCCAGCAGTTTATCCCCCCACAGGGGGCTTAATAATTCACCCCTCCACTTT. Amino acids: CASSLSPHRGLNNSPLHF.

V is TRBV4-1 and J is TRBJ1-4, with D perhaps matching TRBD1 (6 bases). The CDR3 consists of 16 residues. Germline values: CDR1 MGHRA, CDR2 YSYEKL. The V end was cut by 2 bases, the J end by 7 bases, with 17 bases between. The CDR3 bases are TGCGCCAGCAGCCAACACCCGGCCCGGGGGCCTGAAAAACTGTTTTTT. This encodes CASSQHPARGPEKLFF.